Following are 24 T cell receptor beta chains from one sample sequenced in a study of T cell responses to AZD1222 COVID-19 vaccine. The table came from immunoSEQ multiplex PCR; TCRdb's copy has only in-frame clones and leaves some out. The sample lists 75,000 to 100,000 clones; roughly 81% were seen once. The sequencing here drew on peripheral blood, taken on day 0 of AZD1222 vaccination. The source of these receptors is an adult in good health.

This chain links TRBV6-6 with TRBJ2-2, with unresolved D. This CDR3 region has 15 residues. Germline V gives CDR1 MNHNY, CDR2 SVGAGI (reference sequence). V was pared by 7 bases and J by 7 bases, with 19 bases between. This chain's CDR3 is CASIDQVGYDGELFF. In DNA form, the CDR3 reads TGTGCCAGCATCGACCAAGTGGGTTATGACGGGGAGCTGTTTTTT.

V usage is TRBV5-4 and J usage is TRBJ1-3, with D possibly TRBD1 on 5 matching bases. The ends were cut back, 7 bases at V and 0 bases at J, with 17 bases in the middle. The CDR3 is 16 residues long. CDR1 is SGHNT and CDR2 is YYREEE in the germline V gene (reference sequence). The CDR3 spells CASRDARVSSGNTIYF. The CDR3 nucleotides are TGTGCCAGCCGGGACGCTCGAGTGAGCTCTGGAAACACCATATATTTT.

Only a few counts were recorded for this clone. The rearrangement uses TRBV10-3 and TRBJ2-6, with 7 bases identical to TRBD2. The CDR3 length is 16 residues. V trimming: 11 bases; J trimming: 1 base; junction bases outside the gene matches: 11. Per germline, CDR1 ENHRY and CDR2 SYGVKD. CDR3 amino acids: CASTPAGRSGANVLTF. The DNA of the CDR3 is TGTGCCTCCACCCCAGCGGGGAGGTCTGGGGCCAACGTCCTGACTTTC.

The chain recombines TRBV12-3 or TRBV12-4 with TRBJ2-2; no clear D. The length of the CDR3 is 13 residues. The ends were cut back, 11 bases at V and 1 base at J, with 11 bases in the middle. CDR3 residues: CAGALGNTGELFF. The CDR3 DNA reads TGTGCCGGCGCGCTCGGGAACACCGGGGAGCTGTTTTTT.

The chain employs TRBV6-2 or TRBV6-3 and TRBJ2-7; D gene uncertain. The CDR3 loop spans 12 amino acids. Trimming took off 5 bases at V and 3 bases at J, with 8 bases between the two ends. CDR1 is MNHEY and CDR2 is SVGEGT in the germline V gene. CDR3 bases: TGTGCCAGCAGTATACTCAACTACGAGCAGTACTTC. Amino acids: CASSILNYEQYF.

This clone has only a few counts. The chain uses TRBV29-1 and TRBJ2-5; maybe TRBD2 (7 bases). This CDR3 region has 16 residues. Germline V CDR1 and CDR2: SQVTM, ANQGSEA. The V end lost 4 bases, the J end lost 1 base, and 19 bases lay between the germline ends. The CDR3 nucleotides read TGCAGCGTTGTGGGGGGGGCAGGGGCCGTCCAAGAGACCCAGTACTTC. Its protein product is CSVVGGAGAVQETQYF.

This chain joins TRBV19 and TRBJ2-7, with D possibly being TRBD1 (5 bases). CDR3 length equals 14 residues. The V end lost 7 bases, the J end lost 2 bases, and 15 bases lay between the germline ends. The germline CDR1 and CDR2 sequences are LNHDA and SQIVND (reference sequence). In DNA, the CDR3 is TGTGCCAGTAATATGGTGGACAAGCCCTACGAGCAGTACTTC. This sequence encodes CASNMVDKPYEQYF.

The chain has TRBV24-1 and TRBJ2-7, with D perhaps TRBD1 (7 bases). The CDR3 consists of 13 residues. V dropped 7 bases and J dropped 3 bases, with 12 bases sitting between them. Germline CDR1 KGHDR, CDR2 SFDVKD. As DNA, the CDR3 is TGTGCCACCAGGGAGGGGGCTAGCTACGAGCAGTACTTC. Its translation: CATREGASYEQYF.

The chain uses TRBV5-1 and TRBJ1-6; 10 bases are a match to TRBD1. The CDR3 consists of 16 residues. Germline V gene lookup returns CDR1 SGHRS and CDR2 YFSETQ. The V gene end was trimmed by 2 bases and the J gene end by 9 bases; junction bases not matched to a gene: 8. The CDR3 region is CASSFNGGQGFSPLHF. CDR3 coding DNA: TGCGCCAGCAGCTTTAATGGGGGACAGGGGTTTTCACCCCTCCACTTT.

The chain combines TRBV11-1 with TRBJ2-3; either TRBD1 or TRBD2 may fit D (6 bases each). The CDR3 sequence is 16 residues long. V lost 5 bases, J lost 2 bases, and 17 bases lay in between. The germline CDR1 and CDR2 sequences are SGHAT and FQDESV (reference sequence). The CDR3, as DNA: TGTGCCAGCAGCCTCCGGGGGCTAGCTTACACAGATACGCAGTATTTT. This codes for CASSLRGLAYTDTQYF. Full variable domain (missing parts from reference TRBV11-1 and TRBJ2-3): EAEVAQSPRYKITEKSQAVAFWCDPISGHATLYWYRQILGQGPELLVQFQDESVVDDSQLPKDRFSAERLKGVDSTLKIQPAELGDSAMYLCASSLRGLAYTDTQYFGPGTRLTVL.

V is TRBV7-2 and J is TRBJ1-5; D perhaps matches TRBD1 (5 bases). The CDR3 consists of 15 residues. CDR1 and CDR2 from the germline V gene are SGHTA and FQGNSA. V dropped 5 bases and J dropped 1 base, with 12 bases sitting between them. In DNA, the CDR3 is TGTGCCAGCAGCCCTCAAACAGGAAGCAATCAGCCCCAGCATTTT. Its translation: CASSPQTGSNQPQHF.

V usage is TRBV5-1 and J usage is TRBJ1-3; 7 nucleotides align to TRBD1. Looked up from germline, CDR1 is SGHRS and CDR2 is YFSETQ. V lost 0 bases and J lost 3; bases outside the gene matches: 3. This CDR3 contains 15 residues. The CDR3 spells CASSLDTGVGNTIYF. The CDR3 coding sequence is TGCGCCAGCAGCTTGGACACAGGGGTTGGAAACACCATATATTTT.

CDR3 amino acids: CASSYSGLGPGFGYTF. DNA of the CDR3: TGTGCCAGCAGTTACTCGGGCCTGGGTCCAGGGTTTGGCTACACCTTC. The chain has TRBV6-5 and TRBJ1-2; possible D gene TRBD1, 5 bases. The germline V and J ends were trimmed by 0 bases and 7 bases, with 18 bases remaining between them. Germline CDR1 MNHEY, CDR2 SVGAGI. The CDR3 has 16 amino acids.

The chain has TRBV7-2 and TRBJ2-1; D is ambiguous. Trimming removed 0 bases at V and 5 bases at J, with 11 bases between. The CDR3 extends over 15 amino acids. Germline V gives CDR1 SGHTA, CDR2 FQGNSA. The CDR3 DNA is TGTGCCAGCAGCTTAGCGCTTTCCCCCAACAATGAGCAGTTCTTC. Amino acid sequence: CASSLALSPNNEQFF.

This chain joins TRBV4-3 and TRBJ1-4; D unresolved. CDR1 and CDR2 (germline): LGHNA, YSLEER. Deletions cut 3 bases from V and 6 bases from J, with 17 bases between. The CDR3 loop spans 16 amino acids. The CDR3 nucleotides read TGCGCCAGCAGCCACACGATCACGGGCGGAGATGAAAAACTGTTTTTT. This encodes CASSHTITGGDEKLFF.

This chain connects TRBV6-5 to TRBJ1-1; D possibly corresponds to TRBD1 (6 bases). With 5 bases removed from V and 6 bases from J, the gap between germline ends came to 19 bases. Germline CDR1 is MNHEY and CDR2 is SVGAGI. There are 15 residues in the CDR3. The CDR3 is CASSQHRSGAAEAFF. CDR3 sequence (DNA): TGTGCCAGCAGTCAACACAGGTCGGGGGCAGCTGAAGCTTTCTTT.

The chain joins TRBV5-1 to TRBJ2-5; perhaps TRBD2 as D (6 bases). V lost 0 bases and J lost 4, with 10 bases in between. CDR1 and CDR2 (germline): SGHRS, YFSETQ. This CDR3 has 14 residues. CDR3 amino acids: CASSLGEDGETQYF. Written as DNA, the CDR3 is TGCGCCAGCAGCTTGGGGGAGGACGGAGAGACCCAGTACTTC.

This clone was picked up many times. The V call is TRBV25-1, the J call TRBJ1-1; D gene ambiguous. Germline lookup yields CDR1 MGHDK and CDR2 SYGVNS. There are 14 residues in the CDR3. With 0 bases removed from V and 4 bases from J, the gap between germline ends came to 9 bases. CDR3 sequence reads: CASSEYHEGTEAFF. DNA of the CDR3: TGTGCCAGCAGTGAATATCATGAGGGCACTGAAGCTTTCTTT. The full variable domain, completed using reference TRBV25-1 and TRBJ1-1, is EADIYQTPRYLVIGTGKKITLECSQTMGHDKMYWYQQDPGMELHLIHYSYGVNSTEKGDLSSESTVSRIRTEHFPLTLESARPSHTSQYLCASSEYHEGTEAFFGQGTRLTVV.

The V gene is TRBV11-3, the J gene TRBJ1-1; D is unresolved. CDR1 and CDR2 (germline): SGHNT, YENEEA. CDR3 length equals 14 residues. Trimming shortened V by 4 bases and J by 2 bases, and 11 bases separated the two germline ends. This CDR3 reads CASSSSPLNTEAFF. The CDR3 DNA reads TGTGCCAGCAGCTCTAGTCCGTTAAACACTGAAGCTTTCTTT.

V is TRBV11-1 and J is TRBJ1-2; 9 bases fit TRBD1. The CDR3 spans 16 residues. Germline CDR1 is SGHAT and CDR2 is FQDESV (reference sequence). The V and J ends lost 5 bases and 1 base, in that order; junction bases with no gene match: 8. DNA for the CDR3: TGTGCCAGCAGCCTGACCCCGGGACAGGGTAACTATGGCTACACCTTC. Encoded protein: CASSLTPGQGNYGYTF.

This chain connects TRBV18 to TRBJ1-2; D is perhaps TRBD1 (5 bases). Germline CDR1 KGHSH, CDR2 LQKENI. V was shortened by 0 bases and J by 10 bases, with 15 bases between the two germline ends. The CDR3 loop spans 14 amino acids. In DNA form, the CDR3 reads TGTGCCAGCTCACCACCGTGGACATCAGCAGCCTACACCTTC. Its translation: CASSPPWTSAAYTF. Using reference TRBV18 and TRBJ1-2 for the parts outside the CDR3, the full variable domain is NAGVMQNPRHLVRRRGQEARLRCSPMKGHSHVYWYRQLPEEGLKFMVYLQKENIIDESGMPKERFSAEFPKEGPSILRIQQVVRGDSAAYFCASSPPWTSAAYTFGSGTRLTVV.

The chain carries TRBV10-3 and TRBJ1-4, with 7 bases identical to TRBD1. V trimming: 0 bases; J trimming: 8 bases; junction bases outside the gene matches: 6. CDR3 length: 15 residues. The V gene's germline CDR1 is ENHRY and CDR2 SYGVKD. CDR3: CAISESKGAGEKLFF. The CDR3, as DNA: TGTGCCATCAGTGAGTCAAAGGGGGCAGGAGAAAAACTGTTTTTT.

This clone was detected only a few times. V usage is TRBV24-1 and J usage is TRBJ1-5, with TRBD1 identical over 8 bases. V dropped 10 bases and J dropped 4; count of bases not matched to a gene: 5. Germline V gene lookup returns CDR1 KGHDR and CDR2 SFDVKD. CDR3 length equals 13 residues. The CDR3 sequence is CATGGQDNQPQHF. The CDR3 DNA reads TGTGCCACGGGGGGACAGGATAATCAGCCCCAGCATTTT.

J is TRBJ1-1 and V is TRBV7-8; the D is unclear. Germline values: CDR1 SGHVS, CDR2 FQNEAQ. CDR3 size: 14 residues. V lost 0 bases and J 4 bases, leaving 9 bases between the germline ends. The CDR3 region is CASSLAERVTEAFF. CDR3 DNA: TGTGCCAGCAGCTTAGCGGAGAGGGTCACTGAAGCTTTCTTT.